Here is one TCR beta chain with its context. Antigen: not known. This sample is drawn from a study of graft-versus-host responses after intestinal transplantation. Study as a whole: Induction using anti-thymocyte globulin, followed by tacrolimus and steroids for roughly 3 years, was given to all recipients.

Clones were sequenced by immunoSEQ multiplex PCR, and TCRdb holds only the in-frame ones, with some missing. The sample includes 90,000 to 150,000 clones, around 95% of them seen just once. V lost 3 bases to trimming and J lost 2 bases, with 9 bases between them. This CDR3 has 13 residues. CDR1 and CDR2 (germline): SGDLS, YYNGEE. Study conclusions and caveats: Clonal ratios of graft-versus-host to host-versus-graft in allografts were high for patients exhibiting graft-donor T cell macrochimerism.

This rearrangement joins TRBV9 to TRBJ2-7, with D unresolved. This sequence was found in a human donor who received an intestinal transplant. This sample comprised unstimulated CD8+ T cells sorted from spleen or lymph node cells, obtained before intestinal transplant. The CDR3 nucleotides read TGTGCCAGCAGCGATGGATCAACCTACGAGCAGTACTTC. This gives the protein CASSDGSTYEQYF.